A single sample gave rise to the 19 T cell receptor beta chains below, sequenced in a study of naive and memory T cell subsets. The beta constant-region primer was an equimolar mix of two oligonucleotides covering TRBC1 and TRBC2. Each CDR3 protein gets one entry after TCRdb re-called the UMI-ligation and nested PCR reads with MiXCR. The table lists approximately 21,000 distinct CDR3 sequences, 11% of them singletons. Sequenced sample: central memory CD8+ T cells from blood. The origin of the receptors is a human donor in good health.

This clonotype turned up a few times. The chain couples TRBV5-6 to TRBJ2-7; D is uncertain. The CDR3 consists of 15 residues. The V gene lost 2 bases and the J gene lost 5 bases, with 17 bases spanning the gap. CDR1 is SGHDT and CDR2 is YYEEEE in the germline V gene. The CDR3 spells CASSFSVGSPHEQYF. The CDR3 coding sequence is TGTGCCAGCAGCTTTAGTGTGGGCAGTCCCCACGAGCAGTACTTC.

The CDR3 region is CSARPFKNPQSNEAFF. In DNA, the CDR3 is TGCAGTGCTAGACCGTTCAAAAACCCGCAATCTAATGAAGCTTTCTTT. The chain links TRBV20-1 to TRBJ1-1; D call uncertain. Trimming removed 2 bases from V and 7 bases from J, with 23 bases in between. There are 16 residues in the CDR3. Germline V gene data show CDR1 as DFQATT and CDR2 as SNEGSKA (reference sequence).

This clonotype was recorded at least ten times. The chain has TRBV7-9 and TRBJ2-3, with TRBD2 matching over 14 bases. Trimming removed 1 base from V and 6 bases from J; junction bases left unmatched: 3. The germline gives CDR1 SEHNR, CDR2 FQNEAQ (reference sequence). The CDR3 totals 16 residues. CDR3 amino acids: CASSLVGTSGSDTQYF. The CDR3 DNA follows: TGTGCCAGCAGCTTAGTGGGGACTAGCGGGAGTGATACGCAGTATTTT.

In its sample, this clonotype was seen a few times. The chain carries TRBV12-3 or TRBV12-4 and TRBJ2-1; D gene ambiguous. This CDR3 contains 11 residues. Trimming removed 6 bases at V and 3 bases at J, with 3 bases between. The CDR3, as DNA: TGTGCCAGCAGGAACTACAATGAGCAGTTCTTC. This translates into CASRNYNEQFF.

This chain connects TRBV15 to TRBJ2-7; 10 bases fit TRBD1. V was clipped by 0 bases and J by 4 bases; unmatched bases: 0. The CDR3 is 14 amino acids. Germline V gives CDR1 LNHNV, CDR2 YYDKDF (reference sequence). This CDR3 is CATSREGQGYEQYF. Here the CDR3 DNA reads TGTGCCACCAGCAGAGAGGGACAGGGGTACGAGCAGTACTTC. Variable domain in full (rest from reference TRBV15 and TRBJ2-7): DAMVIQNPRYQVTQFGKPVTLSCSQTLNHNVMYWYQQKSSQAPKLLFHYYDKDFNNEADTPDNFQSRRPNTSFCFLDIRSPGLGDTAMYLCATSREGQGYEQYFGPGTRLTVT.

This clonotype was seen at least ten times. V and J are TRBV30 and TRBJ2-7, with TRBD1 as a possible D gene (5 bases). The CDR3 sequence is 11 residues long. V was shortened by 3 bases and J by 3 bases, with 6 bases between the two germline ends. In germline, CDR1 is GTSNPN, CDR2 SVGIG (reference sequence). The chain's CDR3 is CAWRDNYEQYF. CDR3 sequence (DNA): TGTGCCTGGAGGGACAACTACGAGCAGTACTTC.

This clonotype appeared many times. The chain is built from TRBV2 and TRBJ2-5, with 8 bases identical to TRBD2. CDR1 and CDR2 (germline): SNHLY, FYNNEI. Losses at the gene ends were 5 bases for V and 5 bases for J; bases not matched to a gene: 10. The CDR3 length is 15 residues. The CDR3 reads CASSPGLAMRETQYF. The CDR3 DNA follows: TGTGCCAGCAGTCCCGGACTAGCCATGAGGGAGACCCAGTACTTC.

This clonotype has just a few counts. The chain uses TRBV7-9 and TRBJ2-5, with TRBD2 identical over 13 bases. The V gene end was trimmed by 4 bases and the J gene end by 5 bases; junction bases not matched to a gene: 7. Germline CDR1 SEHNR, CDR2 FQNEAQ (reference sequence). The CDR3 has 16 residues. DNA for the CDR3: TGTGCCAGCAGCTCGGGACTAGCGGGATTCGGTGAGACCCAGTACTTC. This sequence encodes CASSSGLAGFGETQYF.

CDR3 residues: CASSLAYRESTDTQYF. In nucleotides, the CDR3 is TGTGCCAGCAGTTTAGCGTACAGGGAGAGCACAGATACGCAGTATTTT. The chain couples TRBV12-3 or TRBV12-4 to TRBJ2-3, with D perhaps TRBD1 (6 bases). The CDR3 runs to 16 residues. The V and J ends lost 0 bases and 0 bases respectively, with 10 bases between them.

This clonotype has ten or more counts. CDR3 DNA sequence: TGCAGTGCTAGACCTAGCGGGAGTTTCAATGAGCAGTTCTTC. It specifies CSARPSGSFNEQFF. The chain couples TRBV20-1 to TRBJ2-1; 10 positions agree with TRBD2. The CDR3 length is 14 residues. Germline V gene lookup returns CDR1 DFQATT and CDR2 SNEGSKA (reference sequence). V lost 2 bases and J lost 6; bases outside the gene matches: 4.

This clonotype turned up a few times. This rearrangement joins TRBV12-3 or TRBV12-4 to TRBJ1-3; D is unclear. CDR3 length equals 15 residues. The ends were cut back, 3 bases at V and 4 bases at J, with 13 bases in the middle. CDR3 region: CASSFTTTTGNTIYF. In nucleotides, the CDR3 is TGTGCCAGCAGTTTTACGACAACCACGGGAAACACCATATATTTT.

This clonotype was found a few times. V usage is TRBV28 and J usage is TRBJ2-7; 12 bases map to TRBD2. Losses at the gene ends were 7 bases for V and 0 bases for J; bases not matched to a gene: 7. Germline CDR1 MDHEN, CDR2 SYDVKM. This CDR3 is 16 amino acids long. This CDR3 reads CASIQATSGSSYEQYF. As DNA, the CDR3 is TGTGCCAGCATCCAAGCGACTAGCGGGAGCTCCTACGAGCAGTACTTC. Drawing the rest from reference TRBV28 and TRBJ2-7, the complete variable domain is DVKVTQSSRYLVKRTGEKVFLECVQDMDHENMFWYRQDPGLGLRLIYFSYDVKMKEKGDIPEGYSVSREKKERFSLILESASTNQTSMYLCASIQATSGSSYEQYFGPGTRLTVT.

The V call is TRBV24-1, the J call TRBJ2-1; D is ambiguous. Germline V lookup: CDR1 KGHDR, CDR2 SFDVKD. Trimming removed 5 bases from V and 7 bases from J, with 8 bases in between. This CDR3 spans 12 amino acids. The chain's CDR3 is CATSGARNEQFF. Written as DNA, the CDR3 is TGTGCCACCAGTGGGGCAAGGAATGAGCAGTTCTTC.

This clonotype was seen a handful of times. The chain combines TRBV19 with TRBJ2-1; weak D call: TRBD2 (5 bases). V shed 1 base and J shed 6 bases, with 13 bases lying between them. The CDR3 has 15 residues. Germline CDR1 LNHDA, CDR2 SQIVND (reference sequence). CDR3 amino acids: CASSIVLVQGNEQFF. The CDR3 DNA is TGTGCCAGTAGTATAGTACTAGTACAAGGCAATGAGCAGTTCTTC.

This clonotype was observed a few times. The CDR3 spells CASSQRIAGEGTDTQYF. In DNA, the CDR3 is TGTGCCAGCAGCCAACGTATAGCGGGAGAGGGGACAGATACGCAGTATTTT. The chain is built from TRBV3-1 and TRBJ2-3, with 9 bases that match TRBD2. CDR1 LGHDT and CDR2 YNNKEL come from the germline V gene (reference sequence). The CDR3 sequence is 17 residues long. Trimming at V came to 2 bases and at J to 3 bases, leaving 9 bases not matched to a gene.

This clonotype was seen more than once but under ten times. This chain uses TRBV6-1 with TRBJ1-5, with a tentative D call TRBD1 (5 bases). Trimming took 10 bases from V and 1 from J, leaving 14 bases between them. The CDR3 covers 14 residues. CDR1 and CDR2 from the germline V gene are MNHNS and SASEGT. CDR3 nucleotides: TGTGCCAACGGGGACGGATACAGCAATCAGCCCCAGCATTTT. It translates to CANGDGYSNQPQHF.

This clonotype was detected many times. V gene TRBV9 combines with J gene TRBJ1-5; 7 bases fit TRBD1. The CDR3 runs to 15 residues. V was pared by 0 bases and J by 3 bases, with 3 bases of the junction left unmatched. Looked up from germline, CDR1 is SGDLS and CDR2 is YYNGEE. The CDR3 DNA follows: TGTGCCAGCAGCGTAGGGACAGGCGACAATCAGCCCCAGCATTTT. Residues: CASSVGTGDNQPQHF. Drawing the rest from reference TRBV9 and TRBJ1-5, the complete variable domain is DSGVTQTPKHLITATGQRVTLRCSPRSGDLSVYWYQQSLDQGLQFLIQYYNGEERAKGNILERFSAQQFPDLHSELNLSSLELGDSALYFCASSVGTGDNQPQHFGDGTRLSIL.

There are many counts of this clonotype. The chain joins TRBV9 to TRBJ2-3; D is undetermined. Germline CDR1 is SGDLS and CDR2 is YYNGEE. V dropped 0 bases and J dropped 4 bases, with 6 bases sitting between them. The CDR3 is 13 residues long. As DNA, the CDR3 is TGTGCCAGCAGCGTAGAAGGTCCAGATACGCAGTATTTT. Translation: CASSVEGPDTQYF.

The rearrangement joins TRBV20-1 to TRBJ2-3; D remains ambiguous. Germline lookup yields CDR1 DFQATT and CDR2 SNEGSKA (reference sequence). The V end lost 3 bases, the J end lost 2 bases, and 12 bases lay between the germline ends. This CDR3 is built from 14 residues. CDR3 in amino acids: CSARRPTLTDTQYF. CDR3 nucleotide sequence: TGCAGTGCTAGGCGGCCAACTCTCACAGATACGCAGTATTTT.